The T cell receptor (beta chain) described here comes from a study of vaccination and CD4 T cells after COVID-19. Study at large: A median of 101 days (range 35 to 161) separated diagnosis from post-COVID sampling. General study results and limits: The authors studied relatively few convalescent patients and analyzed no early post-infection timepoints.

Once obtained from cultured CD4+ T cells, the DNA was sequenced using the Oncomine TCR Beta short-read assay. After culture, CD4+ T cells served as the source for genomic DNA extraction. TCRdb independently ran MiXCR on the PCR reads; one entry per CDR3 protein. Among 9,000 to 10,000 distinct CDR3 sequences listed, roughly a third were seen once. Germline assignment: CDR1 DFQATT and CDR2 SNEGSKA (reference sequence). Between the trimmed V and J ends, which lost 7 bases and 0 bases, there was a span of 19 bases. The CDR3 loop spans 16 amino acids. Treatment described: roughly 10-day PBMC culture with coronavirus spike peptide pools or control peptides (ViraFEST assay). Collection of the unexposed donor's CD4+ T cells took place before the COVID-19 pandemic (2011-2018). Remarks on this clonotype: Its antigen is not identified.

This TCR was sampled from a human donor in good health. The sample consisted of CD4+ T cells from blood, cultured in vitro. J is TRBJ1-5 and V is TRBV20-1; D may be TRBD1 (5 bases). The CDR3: CSVGPGREDSNQPQHF. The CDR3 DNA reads TGCAGTGTGGGACCCGGACGGGAAGATAGCAATCAGCCCCAGCATTTT.